This T cell receptor beta chain comes out of a study of blood T cell repertoires in COVID-19. Study as a whole: Samples of COVID-19 (acute and convalescent) were obtained from the United States, Italy and Spain. Nucleic acid was either cDNA or gDNA, and it came from T cells, B-cell-depleted T cells, or PBMCs.

As handled by the study authors: Amplified reference gene primers provided the basis for estimating nucleated cell counts. Produced via immunoSEQ multiplex PCR; TCRdb's table is partial and in-frame only. V, J and clone size derive from that table, while D and trimming were established from the DNA sequence. The sample records about 120,000 clones, around 80% being singletons. This CDR3 is 15 amino acids long. Germline values: CDR1 SGHTA, CDR2 FQGNSA. Trimming took 4 bases from V and 3 from J; bases not matched to a gene: 5. Sequencing used peripheral blood. V and J are TRBV7-2 and TRBJ2-1; 8 nucleotides agree with TRBD1. The sequence derives from a man between 70 and 80 years old with acute or convalescent COVID-19. Here the CDR3 reads CASSSRQGNYNEQFF. CDR3 nucleotide sequence: TGTGCCAGCAGCTCCCGACAGGGGAACTACAATGAGCAGTTCTTC.